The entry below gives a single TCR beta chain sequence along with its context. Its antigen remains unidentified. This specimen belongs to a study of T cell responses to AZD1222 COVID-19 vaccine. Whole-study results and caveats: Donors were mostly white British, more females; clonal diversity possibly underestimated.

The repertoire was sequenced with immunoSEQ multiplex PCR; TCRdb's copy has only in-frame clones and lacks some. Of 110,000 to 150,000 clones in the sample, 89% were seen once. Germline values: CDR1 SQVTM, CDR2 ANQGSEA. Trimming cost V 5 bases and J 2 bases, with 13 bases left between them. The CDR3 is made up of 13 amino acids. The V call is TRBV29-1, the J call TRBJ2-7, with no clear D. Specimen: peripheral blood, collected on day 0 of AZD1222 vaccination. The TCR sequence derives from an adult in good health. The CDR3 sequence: CSVYTQEPYEQYF. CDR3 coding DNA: TGCAGCGTTTACACCCAGGAGCCCTACGAGCAGTACTTC.